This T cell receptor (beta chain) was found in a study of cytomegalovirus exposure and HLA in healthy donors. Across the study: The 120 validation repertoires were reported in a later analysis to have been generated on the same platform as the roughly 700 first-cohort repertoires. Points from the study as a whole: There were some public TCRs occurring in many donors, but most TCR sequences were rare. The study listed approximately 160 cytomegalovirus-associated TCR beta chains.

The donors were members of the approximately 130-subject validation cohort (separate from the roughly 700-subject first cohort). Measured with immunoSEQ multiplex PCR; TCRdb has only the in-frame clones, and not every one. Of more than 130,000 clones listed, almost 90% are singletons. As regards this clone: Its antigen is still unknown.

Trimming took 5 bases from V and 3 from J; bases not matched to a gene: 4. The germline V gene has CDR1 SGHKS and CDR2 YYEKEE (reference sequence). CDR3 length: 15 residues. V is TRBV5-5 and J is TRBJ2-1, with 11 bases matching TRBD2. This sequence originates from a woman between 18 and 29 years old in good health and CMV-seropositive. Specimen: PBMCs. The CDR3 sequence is CASSPGTSGYNEQFF. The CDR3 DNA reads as TGTGCCAGCAGTCCGGGGACTAGCGGCTACAATGAGCAGTTCTTC.